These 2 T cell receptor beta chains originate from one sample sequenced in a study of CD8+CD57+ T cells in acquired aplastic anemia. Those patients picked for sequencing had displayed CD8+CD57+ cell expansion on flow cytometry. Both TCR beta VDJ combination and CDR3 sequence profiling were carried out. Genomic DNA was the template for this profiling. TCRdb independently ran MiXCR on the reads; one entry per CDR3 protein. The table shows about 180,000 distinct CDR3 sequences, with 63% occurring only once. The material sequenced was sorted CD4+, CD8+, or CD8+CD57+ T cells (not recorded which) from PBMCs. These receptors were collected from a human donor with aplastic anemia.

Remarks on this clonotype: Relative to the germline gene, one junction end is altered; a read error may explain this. CDR3 protein: CASGLGSWNEQYF. The CDR3 coding sequence is TGTGCCAGCGGCTTAGGATCCTGGAACGAGCAGTACTTC. V usage is TRBV7-6 and J usage is TRBJ2-7; D uncertain. CDR3 length: 13 residues. Germline lookup yields CDR1 SGHVS and CDR2 FNYEAQ.

CDR3 sequence reads: CASSLDGRTNYGYTF. In nucleotides, the CDR3 is TGTGCCAGCAGCTTAGACGGACGGACGAACTATGGCTACACCTTC. The chain recombines TRBV7-2 with TRBJ1-2; D not certain. CDR1 is SGHTA and CDR2 is FQGNSA in the germline V gene. This CDR3 has 15 amino acids. V lost 1 base and J 2 bases, leaving 11 bases between the germline ends.